Presented here are 10 T cell receptor beta chains from one specimen sequenced in a study of blood T cell repertoires in COVID-19. TCRdb keeps only in-frame clones here, not all; method: immunoSEQ multiplex PCR. The sample gives fewer than 250,000 clones, over 80% of which show up once; about 3.2% is in the top ten. The sequenced sample was PBMCs or T cells enriched from blood (not recorded which). The receptors stem from a woman aged 30 to 39 who had been exposed to COVID-19.

J is TRBJ1-6 and V is TRBV11-2, with D maybe TRBD1 (6 bases). Germline V gene lookup returns CDR1 SGHAT and CDR2 FQNNGV. The CDR3 spans 15 residues. V was shortened by 1 base and J by 6 bases, with 10 bases between the two germline ends. As DNA, the CDR3 is TGTGCCAGCAGCTTAGCTCTAGGGGGTAATTCACCCCTCCACTTT. Its protein product is CASSLALGGNSPLHF.

This clone was seen a few times. This chain joins TRBV19 and TRBJ1-2, with 10 bases aligning to TRBD1. The CDR3 loop spans 13 amino acids. Germline CDR1 LNHDA, CDR2 SQIVND (reference sequence). V was pared by 6 bases and J by 4 bases, with 2 bases of the junction left unmatched. The CDR3 DNA sequence: TGTGCCAGTAGGCGGGACAGGGGCTATGGCTACACCTTC. Translation gives CASRRDRGYGYTF.

The chain has TRBV6-2 or TRBV6-3 and TRBJ2-1; TRBD2 agrees at 8 bases. Germline-derived CDR1 and CDR2 are MNHEY and SVGEGT. This CDR3 has 15 residues. After removal of 5 bases from V and 7 bases from J, the junction contained 10 bases not matched to a gene. The CDR3 bases are TGTGCCAGCAGTAACAGCGGGGGTGTGAGGAATGAGCAGTTCTTC. Amino acids: CASSNSGGVRNEQFF.

The rearrangement joins TRBV5-6 to TRBJ2-3; a possible D gene is TRBD1 (5 bases). Per germline, CDR1 SGHDT and CDR2 YYEEEE. The CDR3 is 12 residues long. Trimming left V 3 bases short and J 4 bases short, with 6 bases between. This CDR3 reads CASSWGADTQYF. As DNA, the CDR3 is TGTGCCAGCAGCTGGGGCGCAGATACGCAGTATTTT.

The chain couples TRBV27 to TRBJ1-2, with D uncertain. Germline V gene data show CDR1 as MNHEY and CDR2 as SMNVEV (reference sequence). CDR3 length: 15 amino acids. V gave up 1 base and J gave up 4 bases, with 13 bases separating them. CDR3 sequence: CASSLFREEGYGYTF. DNA for the CDR3: TGTGCCAGCAGTTTATTTAGGGAGGAAGGCTATGGCTACACCTTC.

The count of this clone is one. The chain is built from TRBV2 and TRBJ1-5, with D possibly TRBD1 on 5 matching bases. Trimming left V 6 bases short and J 7 bases short, with 16 bases between. Germline CDR1 SNHLY, CDR2 FYNNEI. CDR3 length: 14 residues. CDR3 nucleotides: TGTGCCAGCAGACAAACGGGCCGACAGCAGCCCCAGCATTTT. Its translation: CASRQTGRQQPQHF.

The chain joins TRBV6-6 to TRBJ1-1; the match to TRBD1 covers 9 bases. V shed 5 bases, J shed 1 base, and the junction held 2 bases outside the gene matches. The CDR3 has 14 residues. Germline loops: CDR1 MNHNY, CDR2 SVGAGI (reference sequence). CDR3 sequence (DNA): TGTGCCAGCAGTGCACAGGGGGCGAACACTGAAGCTTTCTTT. Residues: CASSAQGANTEAFF.

The V call is TRBV7-9, the J call TRBJ2-7; no firm D call. V was cut by 5 bases and J by 2 bases, with 7 bases left in between. The CDR3 consists of 12 residues. Germline CDR1 and CDR2: SEHNR and FQNEAQ (reference sequence). CDR3 coding DNA: TGTGCCAGCAGCCTAAGTACCTACGAGCAGTACTTC. As protein: CASSLSTYEQYF.

The count of this clone is one. J is TRBJ2-7 and V is TRBV13; no firm D call. The germline gives CDR1 PRHDT, CDR2 FYEKMQ (reference sequence). The CDR3 spans 13 residues. V lost 5 bases, J lost 5 bases, and 13 bases lay in between. The CDR3 protein is CASSGGRADEQYF. The DNA of the CDR3 is TGTGCCAGCAGCGGCGGCCGCGCGGACGAGCAGTACTTC. The variable domain in full, with the rest retrieved from reference TRBV13 and TRBJ2-7, is AAGVIQSPRHLIKEKRETATLKCYPIPRHDTVYWYQQGPGQDPQFLISFYEKMQSDKGSIPDRFSAQQFSDYHSELNMSSLELGDSALYFCASSGGRADEQYFGPGTRLTVT.

The CDR3 protein is CASSFLERLNTEAFF. CDR3 in DNA: TGTGCCAGCAGCTTCTTGGAGAGACTGAACACTGAAGCTTTCTTT. The chain joins TRBV7-9 to TRBJ1-1; D is uncertain. The CDR3 loop spans 15 amino acids. Looked up from germline, CDR1 is SEHNR and CDR2 is FQNEAQ (reference sequence). V lost 3 bases to trimming and J lost 0 bases, with 11 bases between them.